The T cell receptor (beta chain) described here comes from a study of blood T cell repertoires in COVID-19. Study context: From T cells, B-cell-depleted T cells, or PBMCs came the material, which was cDNA or gDNA.

Only in-frame clones appear in the TCRdb table, and some are missing; sequencing was by immunoSEQ multiplex PCR. The repertoire consists of about 180,000 clones, with approximately 90% occurring once and the leading ten covering approximately 12%. The CDR3 is 12 residues long. Germline V gene data show CDR1 as DFQATT and CDR2 as SNEGSKA (reference sequence). Deletions cut 3 bases from V and 4 bases from J, with 10 bases between. Enrollment of patients from Seattle took place during active infection, with longitudinal follow-up. This chain joins TRBV20-1 and TRBJ2-7, with D perhaps matching TRBD2 (5 bases). Sequenced: peripheral blood. The sequence came from a woman in her sixties or seventies with COVID-19, enrolled during active disease. The CDR3 region is CSASLLEYEQYF. Here the CDR3 DNA reads TGCAGTGCTAGTCTACTAGAATACGAGCAGTACTTC.